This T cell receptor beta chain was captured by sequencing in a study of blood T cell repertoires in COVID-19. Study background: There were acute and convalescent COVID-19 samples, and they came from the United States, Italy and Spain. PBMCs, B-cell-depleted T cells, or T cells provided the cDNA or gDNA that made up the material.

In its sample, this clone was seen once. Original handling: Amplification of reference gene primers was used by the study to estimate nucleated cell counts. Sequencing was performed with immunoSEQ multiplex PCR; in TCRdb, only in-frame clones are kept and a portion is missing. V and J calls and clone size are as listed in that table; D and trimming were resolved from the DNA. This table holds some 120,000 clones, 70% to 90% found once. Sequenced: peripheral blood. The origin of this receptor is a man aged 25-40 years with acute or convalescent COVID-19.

CDR3 coding DNA: TGTGCCAGCAGCGTAACATTAGCGGGGGGGCCCACAGATACGCAGTATTTT. It is translated as CASSVTLAGGPTDTQYF. V is TRBV9 and J is TRBJ2-3; the match to TRBD2 covers 11 bases. This CDR3 comprises 17 residues. J gave up 2 bases and V 1 base, and 6 bases lay outside the gene matches. CDR1 and CDR2 from the germline V gene are SGDLS and YYNGEE.